This T cell receptor beta chain stems from a study of CD8 T cells in Susac syndrome. Points from the study as a whole: The study acknowledged a relatively small number of individuals in its TCR sequencing and HLA analysis.

As to this clonotype: Its specificity is not known.

Random hexamers served to reverse transcribe roughly 0.5 to 1 ug RNA. Coverage of TCR beta CDR3 amplification by immunoSEQ multiplex PCR extended to 54 Vbeta and 13 Jbeta. TCRdb ran MiXCR on the immunoSEQ multiplex PCR reads and lists one entry per CDR3 protein. This sample has 150,000 to 200,000 distinct CDR3 sequences, with about 93% found just once. The CDR3 consists of 11 residues. Per germline, CDR1 SQVTM and CDR2 ANQGSEA. The V and J ends lost 4 bases and 6 bases respectively, with 10 bases between them. High-throughput TCR beta sequencing covered peripheral CD8+ and CD4+ T cells. Controls were age- and sex-matched healthy donors.

The J gene is TRBJ2-7, the V gene TRBV29-1; D remains unclear. The sequence was obtained from a human donor in good health. The sample was CD4+ T cells from PBMCs. The CDR3 DNA reads TGCAGCGTTGCGGCCCGCGGCGAGCAGTACTTC. Its translation: CSVAARGEQYF.